This T cell receptor (beta chain) was observed in a study of blood T cell repertoires in COVID-19. Across the study: Specimens from acute and convalescent COVID-19 originated in the United States, Italy and Spain. PBMCs, B-cell-depleted T cells, or T cells provided the cDNA or gDNA that made up the material.

As processed by the authors: Using reference gene primer amplification, nucleated cell counts were estimated. Here immunoSEQ multiplex PCR was the method, and the copy in TCRdb shows in-frame clones only, minus some. The V and J calls and the clone size are those of that table, but D and trimming were determined from the DNA. The top ten clones hold less than 20% of a sample with around 220,000 clones, approximately 81% of them seen once. The clonotype comes from a man younger than 40 with active or convalescent COVID-19. The sample consisted of peripheral blood.

The CDR3 DNA sequence: TGTGCCAGCGGCCCGGACAGGGGTGGAGAGACCCAGTACTTC. It yields the protein CASGPDRGGETQYF. The chain links TRBV2 to TRBJ2-5; 9 bases map to TRBD1. The CDR3 contains 14 residues. Per germline, CDR1 SNHLY and CDR2 FYNNEI. Unmatched junction bases numbered 8, after V lost 8 bases and J lost 4 bases.